Presented here are 27 T cell receptor beta chains from one specimen sequenced in a study of read filtering for tumor transcriptome and immune sequencing. This library used 300 to 450 ng RNA and molecular barcoded adaptors spanning alpha/delta and beta/gamma chains. TCRdb processed the reads anew with MiXCR; each CDR3 protein has one entry. The data contain 75,000 to 95,000 distinct CDR3 sequences, 12% of them singletons. Input material: a population of CD138-negative cells sorted from bone marrow. Receptors originate from a donor at least 40 years old with multiple myeloma.

Ten or more counts support this clonotype. The chain carries TRBV6-1 and TRBJ1-1; 8 bases agree with TRBD1. CDR3 length: 15 residues. Trimming took 4 bases from V and 1 from J; bases not matched to a gene: 5. Germline V lookup: CDR1 MNHNS, CDR2 SASEGT. CDR3 in DNA: TGTGCCAGCAGTGCACAGGGGGTTAAGAACACTGAAGCTTTCTTT. This encodes CASSAQGVKNTEAFF.

The V gene is TRBV19, the J gene TRBJ2-3; D assignment may be TRBD1 or TRBD2 (6 bases each). Germline CDR1 LNHDA, CDR2 SQIVND (reference sequence). The CDR3 covers 16 residues. V lost 3 bases and J 5 bases, leaving 18 bases between the germline ends. CDR3 DNA sequence: TGTGCCAGTAGTATTCGTAATGGGGGGCAGCAAGATACGCAGTATTTT. It codes for CASSIRNGGQQDTQYF.

This clonotype was recorded at least ten times. This chain joins TRBV7-9 and TRBJ2-1, with D unresolved. The V gene lost 5 bases and the J gene lost 0 bases, with 17 bases spanning the gap. Germline assignment: CDR1 SEHNR and CDR2 FQNEAQ (reference sequence). This CDR3 comprises 17 residues. The CDR3 DNA sequence: TGTGCCAGCAGCCCACGCGTAGCACGAATCTCCTACAATGAGCAGTTCTTC. Translating gives CASSPRVARISYNEQFF.

This clonotype was found many times. This chain connects TRBV18 to TRBJ2-5; D is uncertain. Trimming pared 3 bases from V and 1 base from J, leaving 9 bases between. In germline, CDR1 is KGHSH, CDR2 LQKENI. The CDR3 has 14 amino acids. The CDR3 DNA is TGTGCCAGCTCACCGGCGCGGAGCCAAGAGACCCAGTACTTC. Translated: CASSPARSQETQYF.

This clonotype was detected many times. The rearrangement joins TRBV10-3 to TRBJ2-5; TRBD1 agrees at 8 bases. The CDR3 consists of 13 residues. Germline V gene lookup returns CDR1 ENHRY and CDR2 SYGVKD. V was pared by 10 bases and J by 4 bases, with 8 bases of the junction left unmatched. This chain's CDR3 is CATGQGQGETQYF. Written as DNA, the CDR3 is TGTGCCACCGGACAGGGCCAAGGAGAGACCCAGTACTTC.

The sample holds many counts of this clonotype. The chain combines TRBV27 with TRBJ2-7, with 8 bases matching TRBD2. Per germline, CDR1 MNHEY and CDR2 SMNVEV (reference sequence). This CDR3 region has 14 residues. V lost 2 bases, J lost 6 bases, and 6 bases stayed unmatched. CDR3 bases: TGTGCCAGCAGTTTAATGGGGACTAGATCCGAGCAGTACTTC. Protein product: CASSLMGTRSEQYF.

This clonotype has a count of ten or more. The chain joins TRBV12-3 or TRBV12-4 to TRBJ1-5; no firm D call. V lost 6 bases and J 5 bases, leaving 11 bases between the germline ends. The CDR3 contains 13 residues. CDR3 in DNA: TGTGCCAGCAGCTTTACCCTGGATCAGCCCCAGCATTTT. Its translation: CASSFTLDQPQHF.

On this clonotype: Given a much more abundant clone one base away, this may be a read error. The V and J genes are TRBV7-9 and TRBJ2-1, with D perhaps matching TRBD2 (5 bases). The CDR3 consists of 14 residues. Germline V gives CDR1 SEHNR, CDR2 FQNEAQ (reference sequence). The CDR3 region is CASSFVSAHKEQFF. CDR3 nucleotide sequence: TGTGCCAGCAGCTTCGTTAGCGCCCACAAGGAGCAGTTCTTC.

In its sample, this clonotype was seen many times. The chain combines TRBV5-1 with TRBJ2-2; D not certain. With 7 bases removed from V and 3 bases from J, the gap between germline ends came to 16 bases. Per germline, CDR1 SGHRS and CDR2 YFSETQ. The CDR3 extends over 15 amino acids. CDR3 residues: CASGIGSTDTGELFF. CDR3 nucleotides: TGCGCCAGCGGAATAGGGTCGACGGACACCGGGGAGCTGTTTTTT.

This clonotype has a count of ten or more. V usage is TRBV29-1 and J usage is TRBJ1-1; D is ambiguous. The V end was cut by 1 base, the J end by 10 bases, with 10 bases between. The germline CDR1 and CDR2 sequences are SQVTM and ANQGSEA. CDR3 length: 11 amino acids. CDR3 protein: CSVEAHDGAFF. As DNA, the CDR3 is TGCAGCGTTGAAGCGCATGATGGAGCTTTCTTT.

This clonotype showed up many times. The chain is built from TRBV19 and TRBJ2-5; the match to TRBD2 covers 10 bases. The CDR3 sequence is 14 residues long. Germline CDR1 reads LNHDA; CDR2 reads SQIVND (reference sequence). J was trimmed by 4 bases and V by 5 bases; bases with no gene match: 4. CDR3 coding DNA: TGTGCCAGTAGTCTAAGACTAGCGGGAGAGACCCAGTACTTC. Translating gives CASSLRLAGETQYF.

This clonotype was found many times. The gene calls are TRBV6-5 and TRBJ2-3; possible D gene TRBD1, 6 bases. V lost 7 bases, J lost 6 bases, and 17 bases lay in between. Germline lookup yields CDR1 MNHEY and CDR2 SVGAGI. The CDR3 sequence is 14 residues long. The CDR3 is CASTPYVDRDTQYF. CDR3 DNA sequence: TGTGCCAGCACCCCGTATGTAGACAGGGATACGCAGTATTTT.

This clonotype was seen at least ten times. The rearrangement links TRBV6-2 or TRBV6-3 to TRBJ2-6; D gene uncertain. CDR1 MNHEY and CDR2 SVGEGT come from the germline V gene. This CDR3 is 16 amino acids long. V dropped 6 bases and J dropped 3 bases, with 15 bases sitting between them. The CDR3 is CASSHNYRRGANVLTF. CDR3 DNA sequence: TGTGCCAGCAGCCACAACTACCGTCGTGGGGCCAACGTCCTGACTTTC.

This clonotype was observed at least ten times. The V and J genes are TRBV9 and TRBJ2-1; 12 bases fit TRBD2. The germline V gene encodes CDR1 SGDLS and CDR2 YYNGEE. V trimming: 5 bases; J trimming: 7 bases; junction bases outside the gene matches: 10. CDR3 length: 16 residues. Here the CDR3 reads CASSDGTSGSWNEQFF. CDR3 DNA sequence: TGTGCCAGCAGTGACGGGACTAGCGGGTCCTGGAATGAGCAGTTCTTC.

This clonotype was observed a handful of times. A read error may account for a junction end that differs from germline. The chain employs TRBV6-5 and TRBJ2-3; D might be TRBD1 or TRBD2, each matching 6 bases. CDR3 size: 16 residues. CDR1 MNHEY and CDR2 SVGAGI come from the germline V gene. The CDR3 nucleotides read TGTGCCAGCAGTTACTACGGGGGCGCGGGCTCAGATACGCAGTGTTTT. Translation gives CASSYYGGAGSDTQCF.

Of note for this clonotype: Since a much larger clone is just one base distant, this may be a read error. The chain combines TRBV28 with TRBJ2-5; 8 bases agree with TRBD1. V lost 6 bases, J lost 7 bases, and 10 bases stayed unmatched. This CDR3 region has 14 residues. Germline V CDR1 and CDR2: MDHEN, SYDVKM. The CDR3 bases are TGTGCCAGCAGATCAGGGGGCGGTAGCGGGACCCAGTACTTC. This sequence encodes CASRSGGGSGTQYF.

This clonotype occurred a few times. The V call is TRBV10-1, the J call TRBJ2-1; no definite D call. V lost 4 bases, J lost 7 bases, and 11 bases lay in between. The CDR3 is 13 residues long. Germline V gives CDR1 WNHNN, CDR2 SYGVQD (reference sequence). The CDR3 protein is CASSAQRLNEQFF. Here the CDR3 DNA reads TGCGCCAGCAGTGCCCAAAGGCTTAATGAGCAGTTCTTC.

This clonotype was seen at least ten times. V usage is TRBV29-1 and J usage is TRBJ1-3; the match to TRBD1 covers 7 bases. This CDR3 region has 14 residues. CDR1 SQVTM and CDR2 ANQGSEA come from the germline V gene. J was trimmed by 0 bases and V by 4 bases; bases with no gene match: 3. CDR3 sequence reads: CSVGDRDSGNTIYF. The CDR3 bases are TGCAGCGTTGGCGACAGGGACTCTGGAAACACCATATATTTT.

The J gene is TRBJ2-5, the V gene TRBV27; unclear D gene. Germline V gene data show CDR1 as MNHEY and CDR2 as SMNVEV (reference sequence). The CDR3 covers 15 residues. The ends were cut back, 6 bases at V and 0 bases at J, with 14 bases in the middle. CDR3 protein: CASRRNYIYQETQYF. Here the CDR3 DNA reads TGTGCCAGCAGGCGGAACTACATTTACCAAGAGACCCAGTACTTC.

This clonotype was observed at least ten times. The chain carries TRBV19 and TRBJ2-7; 10 bases agree with TRBD1. Unmatched junction bases numbered 10, after V lost 6 bases and J lost 5 bases. This CDR3 is built from 15 residues. Germline assignment: CDR1 LNHDA and CDR2 SQIVND (reference sequence). CDR3 in amino acids: CASRATGTGVHEQYF. In nucleotides, the CDR3 is TGTGCCAGTAGGGCGACCGGGACAGGGGTTCACGAGCAGTACTTC.

This clonotype was picked up a small number of times. V is TRBV5-1 and J is TRBJ1-1, with 10 bases identical to TRBD1. This CDR3 has 14 residues. CDR1 is SGHRS, CDR2 YFSETQ, per germline. Losses at the gene ends were 4 bases for V and 6 bases for J; bases not matched to a gene: 6. The CDR3: CASSRDRGESEAFF. The CDR3 DNA sequence: TGCGCCAGCAGCCGGGACAGGGGAGAATCTGAAGCTTTCTTT.

The chain recombines TRBV7-8 with TRBJ2-5; 7 nucleotides align to TRBD1. The trim removed 1 base at V and 4 bases at J, leaving 6 bases unmatched. The CDR3 sequence is 15 residues long. In germline, CDR1 is SGHVS, CDR2 FQNEAQ. Here the CDR3 reads CASSLDRTGAETQYF. CDR3 coding DNA: TGTGCCAGCAGCTTAGACCGTACAGGGGCAGAGACCCAGTACTTC.

This clonotype was counted at least ten times. The chain is built from TRBV5-1 and TRBJ2-2; a weak D match, TRBD2 (6 bases). Germline V gene sequence: CDR1 SGHRS, CDR2 YFSETQ. The CDR3 contains 13 residues. V lost 0 bases and J lost 9, with 9 bases in between. CDR3: CASSLGGVRELFF. The DNA of the CDR3 is TGCGCCAGCAGCTTGGGCGGGGTCCGGGAGCTGTTTTTT.

This clonotype was counted many times. The chain has TRBV2 and TRBJ2-1; D unclear. Germline CDR1 and CDR2: SNHLY and FYNNEI. V was trimmed by 6 bases and J by 5 bases, leaving 11 bases between them. CDR3 length: 13 residues. In nucleotides, the CDR3 is TGTGCCAGCAGAAGGGAAGGAAACAATGAGCAGTTCTTC. It is translated as CASRREGNNEQFF.

This clonotype occurred many times. The rearrangement links TRBV29-1 to TRBJ2-1, with TRBD2 matching over 10 bases. The CDR3 is made up of 14 amino acids. V dropped 4 bases and J dropped 6; count of bases not matched to a gene: 6. Germline assignment: CDR1 SQVTM and CDR2 ANQGSEA. The CDR3 DNA reads as TGCAGCGTTGGGCGGCTAGCGGGAGTCAATGAGCAGTTCTTC. This translates into CSVGRLAGVNEQFF.

In its sample, this clonotype was seen many times. The J gene is TRBJ2-1, the V gene TRBV29-1; 10 bases are shared with TRBD2. J was trimmed by 4 bases and V by 7 bases; bases with no gene match: 10. The CDR3 has 15 amino acids. Looked up from germline, CDR1 is SQVTM and CDR2 is ANQGSEA. This CDR3 reads CSARPASGRYNEQFF. The CDR3 DNA reads TGCAGCGCTCGACCTGCTAGCGGGAGATACAATGAGCAGTTCTTC.

This clonotype occurred once. A much larger clone is a single base away; this may be a read error. The chain uses TRBV18 and TRBJ2-3; D gene uncertain. The CDR3 is made up of 15 amino acids. The germline V gene has CDR1 KGHSH and CDR2 LQKENI. The CDR3, as DNA: TGTGTCAGCTCACCACGAGCTATCAAGACAGATACGCAGTATTTT. Protein product: CVSSPRAIKTDTQYF.